This paragraph covers one T cell receptor (beta chain) sequence. What it binds is not known. With the Oncomine TCR Beta short-read assay, DNA from cultured CD4+ T cells was sequenced. TCRdb passed the PCR reads through MiXCR, listing each CDR3 protein once. The table includes about 14,000 distinct CDR3 sequences, around 50% detected once. The germline CDR1 and CDR2 sequences are LGHDT and YNNKEL (reference sequence). V lost 8 bases and J lost 1, with 8 bases in between. The CDR3 runs 12 residues. The record originates from a study of vaccination and CD4 T cells after COVID-19. For the study at large: At a median about 91 days (range 35 to 161) after diagnosis, post-COVID samples were drawn. The interval from dose two to post-vaccine sampling had a median of around 79 days, and it ranged from 14 to 241.

Treatment indicated: 10-day PBMC culture with coronavirus spike peptide pools or control peptides (ViraFEST assay). This receptor was taken from a human donor who had recovered from COVID-19. This chain links TRBV3-1 with TRBJ2-5; D could derive from TRBD1 or TRBD2 (5 bases each). Input material: CD4+ T cells from blood, cultured in vitro. CDR3 loop: CASSGTQETQYF. The CDR3 nucleotides are TGTGCCAGCTCCGGGACCCAAGAGACCCAGTACTTC.